The 7 T cell receptor beta chains presented below share a single source sample, sequenced in a study of CD8 T cells in ankylosing spondylitis (dated by TCRdb to the late 2010s). The library was generated by 5' RACE. TCRdb lists the instrument as Illumina HiSeq 2500. The public reads were reanalyzed by TCRdb: fastp trimming at Q25, MiXCR alignment, in-frame beta chains only. Each entry is one CDR3 protein sequence, shown with its most common DNA and genes. Within this sample are about 160,000 distinct CDR3 sequences, with around 43% of them counted one time only. Approximately 14% of the sample rests with the top ten. Sequences were obtained from synovial fluid, either unsorted or a sorted T cell fraction (not recorded which). These receptors were taken from a male donor with ankylosing spondylitis.

The chain joins TRBV29-1 to TRBJ2-5, with 7 nucleotides matching TRBD2. The junction had 10 bases not matched to a gene; V was cut back by 4 bases and J by 5 bases. In germline, CDR1 is SQVTM, CDR2 ANQGSEA. The CDR3 has 14 residues. The CDR3 nucleotides are TGCAGCGTTGGGGGTTGGGAGGGTGAGGAGACCCAGTACTTC. It is translated as CSVGGWEGEETQYF. The complete variable domain, with remaining parts taken from reference TRBV29-1 and TRBJ2-5, reads SAVISQKPSRDICQRGTSLTIQCQVDSQVTMMFWYRQQPGQSLTLIATANQGSEATYESGFVIDKFPISRPNLTFSTLTVSNMSPEDSSIYLCSVGGWEGEETQYFGPGTRLLVL.

This clonotype turned up a few times. The chain recombines TRBV7-8 with TRBJ2-2; possibly TRBD1 for D (6 bases). CDR3 length equals 16 residues. The V end lost 5 bases, the J end lost 5 bases, and 18 bases lay between the germline ends. Germline V CDR1 and CDR2: SGHVS, FQNEAQ. The CDR3 here is CASSRYREKKTGELFF. The CDR3 nucleotides are TGTGCCAGCAGCAGGTACAGGGAAAAGAAAACCGGGGAGCTGTTTTTT.

This clonotype was picked up a small number of times. The chain links TRBV7-9 to TRBJ1-2; D is ambiguous. This CDR3 contains 16 residues. The ends were cut back, 4 bases at V and 0 bases at J, with 15 bases in the middle. Germline-derived CDR1 and CDR2 are SEHNR and FQNEAQ (reference sequence). CDR3 DNA: TGTGCCAGCAGCTGGGAGGCCAAGTTAGCTAACTATGGCTACACCTTC. Amino acids: CASSWEAKLANYGYTF.

This clonotype was detected a few times. The chain uses TRBV4-1 and TRBJ1-1; D is undetermined. The CDR3 is 14 residues long. Germline lookup yields CDR1 MGHRA and CDR2 YSYEKL. The V and J ends lost 4 bases and 5 bases respectively, with 14 bases between them. The CDR3 reads CASSPAPWSTEAFF. For the CDR3, the DNA is TGCGCCAGCAGCCCCGCCCCCTGGAGTACTGAAGCTTTCTTT.

This clonotype was recorded a few times. This sequence joins TRBV29-1 and TRBJ2-1, with D possibly matching TRBD2 (5 bases). V was shortened by 7 bases and J by 4 bases, with 14 bases between the two germline ends. The CDR3 loop spans 13 amino acids. Per the germline V gene, CDR1 is SQVTM and CDR2 is ANQGSEA. DNA for the CDR3: TGCAGCGCAACTAGGTCCGATTACAATGAGCAGTTCTTC. Protein sequence: CSATRSDYNEQFF.

The chain couples TRBV7-8 to TRBJ2-5; perhaps D is TRBD1 or TRBD2 (5 bases each). The CDR3 totals 15 residues. V gave up 5 bases and J gave up 6 bases, with 19 bases separating them. Germline assignment: CDR1 SGHVS and CDR2 FQNEAQ. CDR3 loop: CASSTRRDPWQTQYF. DNA for the CDR3: TGTGCCAGCAGCACCCGCCGGGACCCCTGGCAGACCCAGTACTTC.

This chain uses TRBV6-2 or TRBV6-3 with TRBJ2-7, with TRBD2 identical over 7 bases. The CDR3 has 15 residues. CDR1 and CDR2 (germline): MNHEY, SVGEGT. V lost 6 bases and J lost 4; bases outside the gene matches: 12. The CDR3 DNA is TGTGCCAGCAGCTCATCTGCGGGAGCGAGTTACGAGCAGTACTTC. Its translation is CASSSSAGASYEQYF.